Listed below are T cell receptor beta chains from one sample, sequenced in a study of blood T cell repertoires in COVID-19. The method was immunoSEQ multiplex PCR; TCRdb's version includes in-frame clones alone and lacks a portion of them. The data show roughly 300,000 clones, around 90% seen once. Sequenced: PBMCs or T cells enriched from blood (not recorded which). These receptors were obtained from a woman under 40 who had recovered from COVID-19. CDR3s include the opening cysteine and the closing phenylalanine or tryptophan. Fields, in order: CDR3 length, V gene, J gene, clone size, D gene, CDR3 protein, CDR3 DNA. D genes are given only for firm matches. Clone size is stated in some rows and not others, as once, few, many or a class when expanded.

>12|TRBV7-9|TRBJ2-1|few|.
CASSPAYNEQFF
TGTGCCAGCAGCCCTGCCTACAATGAGCAGTTCTTC
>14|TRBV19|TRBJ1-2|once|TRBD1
CASSTGQENYGYTF
TGTGCCAGTAGTACAGGACAGGAGAACTATGGCTACACCTTC
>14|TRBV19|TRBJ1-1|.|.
CASSIQGWGTEAFF
TGTGCCAGTAGTATCCAGGGGTGGGGCACTGAAGCTTTCTTT
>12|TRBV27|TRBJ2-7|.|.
CASSRGSYEQYF
TGTGCCAGCAGTAGAGGGTCCTACGAGCAGTACTTC
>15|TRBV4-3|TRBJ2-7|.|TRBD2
CASADGTSGSYEQYF
TGCGCCAGCGCCGACGGGACTAGCGGCTCCTACGAGCAGTACTTC
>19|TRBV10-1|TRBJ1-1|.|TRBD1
CASREEPRRTGEGSGEAFF
TGCGCCAGCAGAGAGGAGCCGAGGCGGACAGGGGAGGGGTCGGGTGAAGCTTTCTTT
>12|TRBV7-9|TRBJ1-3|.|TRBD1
CASSTGQGTIYF
TGTGCCAGCAGCACAGGACAGGGAACCATATATTTT
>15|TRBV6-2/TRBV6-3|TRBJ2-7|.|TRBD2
CASSRDYLSSYEQYF
TGTGCCAGCAGTCGGGACTACCTTAGCTCCTACGAGCAGTACTTC
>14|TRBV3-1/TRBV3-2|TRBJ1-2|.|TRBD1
CASNPGQGVYGYTF
TGTGCCAGCAATCCTGGACAGGGCGTCTATGGCTACACCTTC
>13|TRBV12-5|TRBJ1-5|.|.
CASGLVLNQPQHF
TGTGCTAGTGGTTTGGTACTCAATCAGCCCCAGCATTTT
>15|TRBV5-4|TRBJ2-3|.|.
CASSLSRGAPDTQYF
TGTGCCAGCAGCCTCAGCCGCGGGGCACCGGATACGCAGTATTTT
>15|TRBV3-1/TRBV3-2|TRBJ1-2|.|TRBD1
CASRPAGQENYGYTF
TGTGCCAGCAGACCAGCTGGACAGGAGAACTATGGCTACACCTTC
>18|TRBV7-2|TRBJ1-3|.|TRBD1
CASSSLGGQLLSGNTIYF
TGTGCCAGCAGCTCCCTAGGGGGACAGCTTCTCTCTGGAAACACCATATATTTT
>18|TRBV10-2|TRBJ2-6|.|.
CASALTSSLVSGANVLTF
TGCGCCAGCGCTCTCACGTCTAGTTTGGTTAGTGGGGCCAACGTCCTGACTTTC
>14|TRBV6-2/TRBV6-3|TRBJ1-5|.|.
CASSYSGAGQPQHF
TGTGCCAGCAGTTACTCGGGGGCTGGTCAGCCCCAGCATTTT
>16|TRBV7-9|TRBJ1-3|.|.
CASSLSGANTGNTIYF
TGTGCCAGCAGCTTATCAGGGGCTAATACTGGAAACACCATATATTTT
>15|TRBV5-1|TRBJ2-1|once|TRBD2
CASGTGLASYNEQFF
TGCGCCAGCGGCACCGGACTAGCAAGCTACAATGAGCAGTTCTTC
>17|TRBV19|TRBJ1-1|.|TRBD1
CASSIVGTGGGHTEAFF
TGTGCCAGTAGTATAGTAGGGACAGGGGGCGGTCACACTGAAGCTTTCTTT
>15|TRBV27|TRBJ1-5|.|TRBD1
CASSLTGNSNQPQHF
TGTGCCAGCAGCCTGACAGGGAATAGCAATCAGCCCCAGCATTTT
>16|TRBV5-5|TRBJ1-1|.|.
CASSLMWSWRNTEAFF
TGTGCCAGCAGCTTGATGTGGAGTTGGAGGAACACTGAAGCTTTCTTT
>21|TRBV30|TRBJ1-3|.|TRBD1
CAWTLRRPGQGLPNSGNTIYF
TGTGCCTGGACTCTTCGCCGGCCGGGACAGGGGCTCCCTAACTCTGGAAACACCATATATTTT
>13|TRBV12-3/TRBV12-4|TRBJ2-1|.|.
CASSPRSSNEQFF
TGTGCCAGCAGTCCGAGGTCGTCCAATGAGCAGTTCTTC
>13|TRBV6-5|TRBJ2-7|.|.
CASSNDGLLEQYF
TGTGCCAGCAGTAATGACGGGTTGCTGGAGCAGTACTTC
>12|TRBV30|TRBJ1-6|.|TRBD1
CAWDRGDSPLHF
TGTGCCTGGGACAGGGGCGATTCACCCCTCCACTTT
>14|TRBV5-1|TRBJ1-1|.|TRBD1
CASSTGTGGTEAFF
TGCGCCAGCAGTACAGGGACAGGGGGCACTGAAGCTTTCTTT
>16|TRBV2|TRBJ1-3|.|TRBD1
CASSGGTGSSGNTIYF
TGTGCCAGCAGTGGGGGGACAGGTAGCTCTGGAAACACCATATATTTT
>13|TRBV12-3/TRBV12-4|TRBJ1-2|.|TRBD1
CASRADRGGGYTF
TGTGCCAGCAGAGCTGACAGGGGTGGGGGCTACACCTTC
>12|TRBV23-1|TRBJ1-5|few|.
CASRIAGQPQHF
TGCGCCAGCAGAATCGCCGGTCAGCCCCAGCATTTT
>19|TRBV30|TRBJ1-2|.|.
CAWRPPPDSLSNMAKGYTF
TGTGCCTGGAGACCCCCTCCGGACAGTCTCTCCAATATGGCGAAAGGCTACACCTTC
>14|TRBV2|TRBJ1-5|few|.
CASSEGREGQPQHF
TGTGCCAGCAGCGAGGGCAGGGAGGGTCAGCCCCAGCATTTT
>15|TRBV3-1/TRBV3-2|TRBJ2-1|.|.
CASSQALGGGDEQFF
TGTGCCAGCAGCCAAGCCCTAGGGGGGGGCGATGAGCAGTTCTTC
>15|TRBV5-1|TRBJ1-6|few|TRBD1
CASSPADRANSPLHF
TGCGCCAGCAGCCCCGCCGACAGGGCCAATTCACCCCTCCACTTT
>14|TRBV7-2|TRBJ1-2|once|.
CASSLGPGNYGYTF
TGTGCCAGCAGTCTAGGGCCAGGGAACTATGGCTACACCTTC
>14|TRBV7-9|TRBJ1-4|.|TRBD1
CASSQGQGAGKLFF
TGTGCCAGCAGCCAGGGACAGGGGGCTGGAAAACTGTTTTTT
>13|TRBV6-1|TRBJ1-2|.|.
CASSEREGMGYTF
TGTGCCAGCAGTGAACGGGAAGGGATGGGCTACACCTTC